The clone carrying this T cell receptor beta chain was recorded only once. This record comes from a study of T cells after somatic rescue of genetic block. Losses at the gene ends were 5 bases for V and 7 bases for J; bases not matched to a gene: 10. Looked up from germline, CDR1 is SEHNR and CDR2 is FQNEAQ (reference sequence). CDR3 length: 14 residues. Produced via immunoSEQ multiplex PCR; TCRdb's table is partial and in-frame only. Of roughly 67,000 clones in the sample, 85% to 95% were seen once. The receptor was derived from a man in his forties. The genes are TRBV7-9 and TRBJ2-7; TRBD2 aligns across 8 bases. Specimen: peripheral blood mononuclear cells (PBMCs). The CDR3 sequence: CASSRAGVPQEQYF. CDR3 in DNA: TGTGCCAGCAGCCGAGCGGGAGTCCCCCAAGAGCAGTACTTC.